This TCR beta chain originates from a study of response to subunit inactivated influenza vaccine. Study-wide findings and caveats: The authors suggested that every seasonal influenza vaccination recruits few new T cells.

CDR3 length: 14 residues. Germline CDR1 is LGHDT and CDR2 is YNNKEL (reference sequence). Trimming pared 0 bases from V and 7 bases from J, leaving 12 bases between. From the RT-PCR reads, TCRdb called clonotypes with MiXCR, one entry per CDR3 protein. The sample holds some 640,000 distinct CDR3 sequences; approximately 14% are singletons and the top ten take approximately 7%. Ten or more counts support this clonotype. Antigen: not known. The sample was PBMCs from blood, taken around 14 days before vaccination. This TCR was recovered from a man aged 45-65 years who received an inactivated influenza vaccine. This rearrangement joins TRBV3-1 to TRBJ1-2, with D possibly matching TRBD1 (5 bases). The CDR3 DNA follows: TGTGCCAGCAGCCAAGATCGCAGGGTTGGTGGCTACACCTTC. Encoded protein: CASSQDRRVGGYTF.